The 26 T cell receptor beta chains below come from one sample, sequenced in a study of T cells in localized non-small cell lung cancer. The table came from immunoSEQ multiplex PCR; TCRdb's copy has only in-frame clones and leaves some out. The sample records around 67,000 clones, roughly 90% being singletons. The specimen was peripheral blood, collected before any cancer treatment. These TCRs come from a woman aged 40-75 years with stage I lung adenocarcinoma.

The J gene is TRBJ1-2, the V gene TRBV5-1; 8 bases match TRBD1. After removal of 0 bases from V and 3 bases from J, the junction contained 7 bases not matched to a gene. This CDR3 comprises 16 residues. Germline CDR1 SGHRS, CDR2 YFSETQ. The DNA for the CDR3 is TGCGCCAGCAGCTTGGCCCCGGGACAGGAGTACTATGGCTACACCTTC. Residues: CASSLAPGQEYYGYTF.

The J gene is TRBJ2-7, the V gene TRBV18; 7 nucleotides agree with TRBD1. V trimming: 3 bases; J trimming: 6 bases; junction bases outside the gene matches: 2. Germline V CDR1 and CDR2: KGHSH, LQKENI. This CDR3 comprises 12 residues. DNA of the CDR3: TGTGCCAGCTCACCCGGGACAGCCGAGCAGTACTTC. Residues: CASSPGTAEQYF.

CDR3 DNA sequence: TGTGCCAGCAGCTTGCCTGGACGGGGCAATGAAAAACTGTTTTTT. Amino acids: CASSLPGRGNEKLFF. This chain links TRBV5-5 with TRBJ1-4; a possible D gene is TRBD1 (5 bases). Between the trimmed V and J ends, which lost 1 base and 5 bases, there was a span of 12 bases. In germline, CDR1 is SGHKS, CDR2 YYEKEE (reference sequence). The CDR3 totals 15 residues.

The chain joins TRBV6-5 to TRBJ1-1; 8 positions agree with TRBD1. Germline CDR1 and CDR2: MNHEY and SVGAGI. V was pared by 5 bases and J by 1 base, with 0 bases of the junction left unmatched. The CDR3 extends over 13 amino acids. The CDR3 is CASSGQGNTEAFF. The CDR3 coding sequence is TGTGCCAGCAGTGGACAGGGGAACACTGAAGCTTTCTTT.

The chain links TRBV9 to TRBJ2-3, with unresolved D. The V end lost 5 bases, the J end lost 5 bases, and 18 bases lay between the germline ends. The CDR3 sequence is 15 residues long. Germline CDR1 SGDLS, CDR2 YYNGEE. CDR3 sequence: CASSSSPFRQDTQYF. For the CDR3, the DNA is TGTGCCAGCAGTAGTTCTCCTTTCAGACAAGATACGCAGTATTTT.

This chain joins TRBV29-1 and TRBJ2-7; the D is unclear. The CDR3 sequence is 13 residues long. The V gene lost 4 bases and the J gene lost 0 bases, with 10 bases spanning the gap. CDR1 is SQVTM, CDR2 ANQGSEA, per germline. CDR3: CSVGGIPSYEQYF. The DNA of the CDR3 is TGCAGCGTTGGAGGCATTCCCTCCTACGAGCAGTACTTC.

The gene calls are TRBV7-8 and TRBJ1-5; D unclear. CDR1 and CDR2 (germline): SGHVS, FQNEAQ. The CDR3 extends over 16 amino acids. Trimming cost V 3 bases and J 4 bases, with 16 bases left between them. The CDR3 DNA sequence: TGTGCCAGCAGCTTTAGCTTCACGGGTAGTAATCAGCCCCAGCATTTT. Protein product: CASSFSFTGSNQPQHF.

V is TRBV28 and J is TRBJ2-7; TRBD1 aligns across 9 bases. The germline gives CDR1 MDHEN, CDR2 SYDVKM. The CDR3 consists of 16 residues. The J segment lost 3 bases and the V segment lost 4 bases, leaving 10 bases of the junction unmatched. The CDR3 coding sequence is TGTGCCAGCAGTTACTCCGTGGGACAGGGTAACTACGAGCAGTACTTC. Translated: CASSYSVGQGNYEQYF.

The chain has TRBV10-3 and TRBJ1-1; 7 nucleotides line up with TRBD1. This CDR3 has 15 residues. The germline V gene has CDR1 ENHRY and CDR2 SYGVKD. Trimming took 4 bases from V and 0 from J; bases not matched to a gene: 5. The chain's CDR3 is CAISGGGQMNTEAFF. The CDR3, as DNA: TGTGCCATCAGTGGGGGGGGACAGATGAACACTGAAGCTTTCTTT.

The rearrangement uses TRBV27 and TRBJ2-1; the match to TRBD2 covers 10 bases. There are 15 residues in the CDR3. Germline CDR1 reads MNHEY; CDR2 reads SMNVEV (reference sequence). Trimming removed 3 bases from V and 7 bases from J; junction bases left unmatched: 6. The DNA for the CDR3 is TGTGCCAGCAGTTTCTGGCTAGCGGGAGTAAATGAGCAGTTCTTC. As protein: CASSFWLAGVNEQFF.

This chain's CDR3 is CASSPEVGVRYGYTF. CDR3 nucleotide sequence: TGTGCCAGCAGCCCTGAAGTAGGCGTACGCTATGGCTACACCTTC. The V call is TRBV7-2, the J call TRBJ1-2; D is unresolved. CDR3 length: 15 residues. The germline V gene encodes CDR1 SGHTA and CDR2 FQGNSA. V was cut by 5 bases and J by 4 bases, with 17 bases left in between.

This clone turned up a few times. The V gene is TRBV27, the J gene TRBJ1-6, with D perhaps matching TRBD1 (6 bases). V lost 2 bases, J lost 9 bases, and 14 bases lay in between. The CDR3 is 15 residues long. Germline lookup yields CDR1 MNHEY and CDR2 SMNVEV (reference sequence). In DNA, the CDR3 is TGTGCCAGCAGTTTAGCGACAGGCCCCCCTTCACCCCTCCACTTT. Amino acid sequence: CASSLATGPPSPLHF.

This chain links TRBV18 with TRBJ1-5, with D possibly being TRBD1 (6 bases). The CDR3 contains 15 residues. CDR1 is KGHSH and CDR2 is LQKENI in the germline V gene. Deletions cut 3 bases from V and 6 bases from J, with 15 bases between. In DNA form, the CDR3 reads TGTGCCAGCTCACCCCCCCCAGGGGCAGGTCAGCCCCAGCATTTT. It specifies CASSPPPGAGQPQHF.

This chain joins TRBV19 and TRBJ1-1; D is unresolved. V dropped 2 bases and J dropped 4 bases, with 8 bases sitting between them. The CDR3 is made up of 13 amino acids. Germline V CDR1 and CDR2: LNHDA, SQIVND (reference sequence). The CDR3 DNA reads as TGTGCCAGTAGTATAAGGCGGACCACTGAAGCTTTCTTT. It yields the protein CASSIRRTTEAFF.

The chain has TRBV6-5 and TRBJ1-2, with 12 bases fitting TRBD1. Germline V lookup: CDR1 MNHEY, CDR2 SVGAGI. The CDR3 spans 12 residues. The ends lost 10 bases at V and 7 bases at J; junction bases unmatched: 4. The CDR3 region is CATWDRGLGYTF. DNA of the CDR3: TGTGCCACCTGGGACAGGGGGCTTGGCTACACCTTC.

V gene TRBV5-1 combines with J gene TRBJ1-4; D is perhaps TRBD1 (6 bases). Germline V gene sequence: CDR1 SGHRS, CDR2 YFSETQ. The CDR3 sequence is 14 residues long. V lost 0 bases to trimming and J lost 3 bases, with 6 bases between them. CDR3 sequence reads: CASSLGQANEKLFF. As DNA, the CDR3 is TGCGCCAGCAGCTTGGGACAGGCTAATGAAAAACTGTTTTTT.

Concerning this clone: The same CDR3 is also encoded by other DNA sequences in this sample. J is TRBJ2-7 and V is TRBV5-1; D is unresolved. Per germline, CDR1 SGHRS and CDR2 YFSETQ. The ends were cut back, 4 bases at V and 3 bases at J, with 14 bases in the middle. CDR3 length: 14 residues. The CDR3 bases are TGCGCCAGCAGCCTTACCGGGTCCTTCTACGAGCAGTACTTC. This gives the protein CASSLTGSFYEQYF.

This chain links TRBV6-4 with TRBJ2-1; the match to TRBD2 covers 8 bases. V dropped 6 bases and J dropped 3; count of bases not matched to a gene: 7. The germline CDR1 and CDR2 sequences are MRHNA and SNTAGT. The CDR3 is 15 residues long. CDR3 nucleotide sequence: TGTGCCAGCAGATTTCGAGCGGGGGTCTACAATGAGCAGTTCTTC. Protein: CASRFRAGVYNEQFF.

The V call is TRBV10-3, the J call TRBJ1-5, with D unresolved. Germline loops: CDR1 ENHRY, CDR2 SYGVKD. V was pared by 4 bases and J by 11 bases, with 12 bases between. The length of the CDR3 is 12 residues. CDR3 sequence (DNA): TGTGCCATCAGTGTTGACGGGCGGACCCAGCATTTT. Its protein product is CAISVDGRTQHF.

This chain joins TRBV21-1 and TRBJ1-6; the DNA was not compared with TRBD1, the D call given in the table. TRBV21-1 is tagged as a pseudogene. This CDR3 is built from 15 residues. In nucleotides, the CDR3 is TGTGCCAGCAGCGCTGCCGGGACAGGGCATTCACCCCTCCACTTT. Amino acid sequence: CASSAAGTGHSPLHF.

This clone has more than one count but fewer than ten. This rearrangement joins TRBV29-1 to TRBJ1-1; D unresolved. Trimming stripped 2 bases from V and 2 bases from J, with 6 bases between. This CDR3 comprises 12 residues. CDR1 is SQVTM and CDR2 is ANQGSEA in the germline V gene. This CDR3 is CSVEYENTEAFF. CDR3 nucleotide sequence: TGCAGCGTTGAATACGAAAACACTGAAGCTTTCTTT.

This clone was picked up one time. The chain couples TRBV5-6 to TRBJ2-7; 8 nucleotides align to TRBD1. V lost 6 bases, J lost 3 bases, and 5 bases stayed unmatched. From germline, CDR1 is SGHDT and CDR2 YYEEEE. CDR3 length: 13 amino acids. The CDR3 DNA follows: TGTGCCAGCACCGGACAGGGCCTCTACGAGCAGTACTTC. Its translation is CASTGQGLYEQYF.

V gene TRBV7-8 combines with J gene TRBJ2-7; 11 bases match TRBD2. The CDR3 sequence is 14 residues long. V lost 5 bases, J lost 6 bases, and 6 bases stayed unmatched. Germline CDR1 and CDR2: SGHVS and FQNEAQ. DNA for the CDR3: TGTGCCAGCAGCGTCACTAGCGGGGGTCGCGAGCAGTACTTC. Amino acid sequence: CASSVTSGGREQYF. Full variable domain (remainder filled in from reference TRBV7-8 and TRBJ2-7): GAGVSQSPRYKVAKRGQDVALRCDPISGHVSLFWYQQALGQGPEFLTYFQNEAQLDKSGLPSDRFFAERPEGSVSTLKIQRTQQEDSAVYLCASSVTSGGREQYFGPGTRLTVT.

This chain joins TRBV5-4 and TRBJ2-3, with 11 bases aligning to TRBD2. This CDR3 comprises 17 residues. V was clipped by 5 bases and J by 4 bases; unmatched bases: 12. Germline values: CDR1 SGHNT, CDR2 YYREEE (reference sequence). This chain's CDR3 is CASSFSVSGRVADTQYF. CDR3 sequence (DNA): TGTGCCAGCAGTTTTTCTGTTAGCGGGAGGGTCGCAGATACGCAGTATTTT.

The CDR3 DNA follows: TGTGCCAGCAGCTTGTTCAGCGGCGTTACAGATACGCAGTATTTT. Its translation is CASSLFSGVTDTQYF. The chain is built from TRBV7-3 and TRBJ2-3; D might be TRBD2 (5 bases). V was trimmed by 3 bases and J by 3 bases, leaving 13 bases between them. CDR1 is SGHTA and CDR2 is FQGTGA in the germline V gene. The CDR3 contains 15 residues. Full variable domain (rest looked up from reference TRBV7-3 and TRBJ2-3): GAGVSQTPSNKVTEKGKYVELRCDPISGHTALYWYRQSLGQGPEFLIYFQGTGAADDSGLPNDRFFAVRPEGSVSTLKIQRTERGDSAVYLCASSLFSGVTDTQYFGPGTRLTVL.

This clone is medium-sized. This CDR3 is CAISSRDGLGDNEQFF. In DNA form, the CDR3 reads TGTGCCATCTCATCGAGGGATGGATTGGGCGACAATGAGCAGTTCTTC. The rearrangement joins TRBV10-3 to TRBJ2-1; weak D call: TRBD2 (5 bases). The germline CDR1 and CDR2 sequences are ENHRY and SYGVKD. CDR3 length: 16 residues. Trimming cost V 8 bases and J 5 bases, with 22 bases left between them.